The 9 T cell receptor beta chains below all came from one sample that was sequenced in a study of CD8 T cells in Susac syndrome. With random hexamers, roughly 0.5 to 1 ug RNA was reverse transcribed. TCRdb re-called the immunoSEQ multiplex PCR reads through MiXCR, storing one row per CDR3 protein. The sample has a few hundred thousand distinct CDR3 sequences, approximately 95% seen once. Input material: CD4+ T cells from PBMCs. These TCRs come from a human donor with multiple sclerosis.

This chain connects TRBV19 to TRBJ1-6; D is perhaps TRBD1 (6 bases). This CDR3 is 15 amino acids long. Germline CDR1 and CDR2: LNHDA and SQIVND (reference sequence). V shed 7 bases and J shed 6 bases, with 16 bases lying between them. CDR3 in DNA: TGTGCCAGTATGGAGAGGGGGGCGGGTAATTCACCCCTCCACTTT. It yields the protein CASMERGAGNSPLHF.

A single count supports this clonotype. The CDR3 loop reads CASSRTSGSYNEQFF. The CDR3 DNA follows: TGTGCCAGCAGTCGTACTAGCGGATCCTACAATGAGCAGTTCTTC. The chain uses TRBV12-3 or TRBV12-4 and TRBJ2-1; TRBD2 aligns across 8 bases. The CDR3 loop spans 15 amino acids. With V trimmed by 5 bases and J by 1 base, 4 bases remained unmatched.

The chain carries TRBV27 and TRBJ1-2; 7 bases are shared with TRBD1. The CDR3 length is 14 residues. Trimming at V came to 5 bases and at J to 4 bases, leaving 7 bases not matched to a gene. Germline V CDR1 and CDR2: MNHEY, SMNVEV (reference sequence). The CDR3 loop is CASSDVRQGYGYTF. CDR3 sequence (DNA): TGTGCCAGCAGTGATGTTCGACAGGGCTATGGCTACACCTTC.

A single count supports this clonotype. The rearrangement joins TRBV20-1 to TRBJ1-5; D might be TRBD1 (6 bases). Trimming took off 1 base at V and 11 bases at J, with 18 bases between the two ends. CDR1 is DFQATT and CDR2 is SNEGSKA in the germline V gene (reference sequence). This CDR3 comprises 14 residues. The CDR3 spells CSARASQGIPAQHF. DNA for the CDR3: TGCAGTGCTAGAGCGAGTCAGGGGATCCCCGCCCAGCATTTT.

This chain joins TRBV30 and TRBJ2-7; D is unclear. CDR3 size: 14 residues. V was trimmed by 1 base and J by 7 bases, leaving 17 bases between them. The germline gives CDR1 GTSNPN, CDR2 SVGIG (reference sequence). The CDR3 DNA sequence: TGTGCCTGGAGTGACCGTCCCCCAGGCTGGGAGCAGTACTTC. Its translation: CAWSDRPPGWEQYF.

The chain recombines TRBV18 with TRBJ2-5; no definite D call. The CDR3 contains 12 residues. V lost 8 bases, J lost 2 bases, and 9 bases lay in between. The germline V gene encodes CDR1 KGHSH and CDR2 LQKENI. Here the CDR3 DNA reads TGTGCCAGCGCAGAGAGACAAGAGACCCAGTACTTC. Its protein is CASAERQETQYF.

This chain connects TRBV10-3 to TRBJ1-2; 7 nucleotides align to TRBD1. Germline trimming cut 4 bases from V and 4 bases from J; bases unmatched to any gene: 3. Looked up from germline, CDR1 is ENHRY and CDR2 is SYGVKD. The CDR3 is 13 amino acids. The CDR3 DNA reads as TGTGCCATCAGTGGCGGGACAGCCTATGGCTACACCTTC. Its translation is CAISGGTAYGYTF.

The rearrangement links TRBV29-1 to TRBJ2-4, with D perhaps matching TRBD1 (6 bases). The CDR3 contains 14 residues. With 3 bases removed from V and 0 bases from J, the gap between germline ends came to 9 bases. The germline CDR1 and CDR2 sequences are SQVTM and ANQGSEA. For the CDR3, the DNA is TGCAGCGTTGATGGGGGCATAGCCAAAAACATTCAGTACTTC. Encoded protein: CSVDGGIAKNIQYF.

The V and J genes are TRBV30 and TRBJ1-4; D is uncertain. This CDR3 comprises 14 residues. V lost 1 base to trimming and J lost 3 bases, with 9 bases between them. CDR1 and CDR2 from the germline V gene are GTSNPN and SVGIG (reference sequence). As DNA, the CDR3 is TGTGCCTGGAGTGGCCGTTCGGCTAATGAAAAACTGTTTTTT. Translated, it gives CAWSGRSANEKLFF.